This TCR beta chain comes out of a study of long-term antiretroviral therapy in people with HIV (dated by TCRdb to between 2021 and 2024). Regarding the study in general: The earliest samples were collected about a decade before the 2015 WHO recommendation for immediate ART, when ART was typically delayed until CD4 counts fell. Whether ART initiation and durable HIV suppression were associated with changes in peripheral blood TRB repertoire composition and diversity was tested in a retrospective serial study. A total of 192 cryopreserved PBMC samples were contributed to the cohort by 30 adults with confirmed HIV infection, with samples collected serially over a mean of roughly six years (range 1-12). Of the 30 or so participants with HIV, ten to eleven were female. No cross-contamination during QIAcube processing was shown when test extractions of a monoclonal T-cell line were performed alongside approximately 32 polyclonal samples. Summary of the overall study and its limitations: Because pre-ART samples had limited cell numbers, profiling was done on unsorted PBMC rather than on sorted CD4+ and CD8+ T cells. The repertoire was dominated across all time points by expanded TRB clones identified before ART initiation, although this dominance was seen to fluctuate and to decrease in many PLHIV after ART. The samples were dated from the mid-2000s to the late 2010s, and the ART regimens that were used may be less effective than current ART regimens. Inferences about post-ART repertoire changes are limited because no data were available on ART adherence, viral resistance or therapy changes. Limited PBMC availability meant only the TCR beta chain was sequenced, without alpha chain pairing. Narrower CDR3 length ranges were observed in HIV repertoires than in controls, and an antigen-experienced repertoire with only a slight naive shift after ART was suggested by the network structure. ART initiation was associated with a significant increase in TRB diversity, but diversity stayed significantly below transplant donor controls even after long-term ART.

The immunoSEQ hsTCRB v3.0 assay was used at survey level resolution for TRB variable region sequencing. TRB sequencing targeted a depth of about 40,000-55,000 T-cell genomes per sample. Pooled TRB libraries were sequenced on an Illumina MiSeq with a v3 150-cycle kit. The study's processing was this. Repertoire analysis was performed in R inside a reproducible Nextflow workflow that covered QC, data transformation and analysis. LymphoSeq2, an R package for exploring AIRR-Seq data, was used to implement custom analyses. A few samples that yielded fewer than 5000 total TRB sequences were excluded, so that fewer than 250 HIV repertoires were analyzed. Of the 188 retained HIV repertoires, roughly 61 were collected before and approximately 130 after ART initiation. Repertoires were downsampled to 5000 TRB nucleotide sequences, and summary statistics were averaged over 100 downsampling iterations. The analysis kept only TRB sequences whose CDR3 regions were at least seven amino acids long. Diversity was measured with a Shannon entropy-derived clonality score and the Gini coefficient. Repertoire networks linked the top 5000 CDR3 amino acid sequences whenever two sequences differed by an edit distance of one. Antigen specificity groups and MHC restriction were predicted for TRB CDR3 amino acid sequences with GLIPH2. To flag known associations with CMV, EBV, HIV or tissue antigens, CDR3 amino acid sequences were compared against VDJdb and McPAS-TCR. Pre-ART, post-ART and control groups were compared with Wilcoxon signed-rank tests and Holm-Bonferroni correction. TCRdb took this table from immuneACCESS and kept in-frame rearrangements with V and J called. Such tables lack part of the clones; where checked against another copy, unresolved V genes explain under half of the gap, and the rest is unexplained. That table furnishes V, J and clone size, whereas the DNA furnished D and trimming. Within this sample are over 10,000 clones, with around 77% of them counted one time only. Roughly 12% of the sample goes to the ten largest clones.

Participants were included only if at least one PBMC sample before ART initiation and at least two post-ART samples were available. Every participant with HIV received treatment in the United States of America. Before DNA extraction, cryopreserved samples of about 0.9-11 million PBMC were thawed and then washed. At the time of the earliest PBMC sample, participants with HIV were aged between about 20 and 54 years. PBMC samples from each participant spanned 1-4 timepoints before ART initiation and 2-8 timepoints after ART initiation, with a median of 7 samples. Serial HIV viral load, CD4+ T-cell count, ART history and demographic data were obtained for every participant. A Qiagen kit on a QIAcube was used to extract genomic DNA from unsorted PBMC, with samples processed in batches of 12. Taken from cysteine to phenylalanine, the CDR3 has 15 residues. Just the 45-base CDR3 DNA is kept, in frame starting at base 1. The germline V gene supplies CDR1 SGHRS and CDR2 YFSETQ.

Note on this clone: Which antigen it targets is not known. No clone much larger than this one lies a single base away; base qualities are absent.

The chain employs TRBV5-1 and TRBJ2-5, and perhaps TRBD2 as D gene, on 6 matching bases. The DNA end lines up better with TRBJ2-7; the J call may be wrong. Sequenced material: unsorted PBMCs, taken 0.8 years before starting antiretroviral therapy. The TCR sequence derives from a woman between 35 and 50 years old with HIV. The DNA sequence is as follows: TGCGCCAGCAGCCCCCTGGTTAGCGGCTCCTACGAGCAGTACTTC. This gives the protein CASSPLVSGSYEQYF.